This TCR beta chain was sequenced during a study of identical twins. Study findings and constraints: Models predicted less out-of-frame TCR alpha sharing in monozygotic twins than was found.

In regard to this clonotype: The antigen remains undetermined.

TCRdb re-called the 5' RACE reads through MiXCR, storing one row per CDR3 protein. Among around 480,000 distinct CDR3 sequences listed, 13% to 15% were seen once. Trimming cost V 7 bases and J 10 bases; bases outside gene matches: 13. The CDR3 is 13 residues long. Germline loops: CDR1 SQVTM, CDR2 ANQGSEA. The sample also formed part of further work on yellow fever vaccine responses in identical twins. Turning to that study: Twin vaccine T cell responses reportedly seemed partly convergent, partly personalized.

V is TRBV29-1 and J is TRBJ1-1, with 9 bases that match TRBD1. The sample taken for sequencing was CD4+ T cells sorted from blood. The receptor comes from a young woman in good health. In DNA form, the CDR3 reads TGCAGCGCCGGAGGACAGGGGACGAGGGGAGCTTTCTTT. Its translation is CSAGGQGTRGAFF. Full variable domain (rest looked up from reference TRBV29-1 and TRBJ1-1): SAVISQKPSRDICQRGTSLTIQCQVDSQVTMMFWYRQQPGQSLTLIATANQGSEATYESGFVIDKFPISRPNLTFSTLTVSNMSPEDSSIYLCSAGGQGTRGAFFGQGTRLTVV.